This is a list of T cell receptor beta chains from one sample in a study of cytomegalovirus exposure and HLA in healthy donors. Using immunoSEQ multiplex PCR, the repertoire was profiled, and TCRdb retains in-frame clones only, with some absent. The sample holds approximately 190,000 clones, 70% to 80% seen once. Sample: PBMCs. The origin of the receptors is a woman aged 30 to 39 in good health and CMV-seropositive. CDR3s include the opening cysteine and the closing phenylalanine or tryptophan. The D gene is left open where the match is weak. Clone sizes are given selectively: once, few, many, or a class where the clone is expanded.

TRBV19	TRBD1	TRBJ1-5	-	TGTGCCAGTACCCCAAACAGGGGTCCATATCAGCCCCAGCATTTT	CASTPNRGPYQPQHF
TRBV2	-	TRBJ1-5	-	TGTGCCAGCGTAGAGCGCGGGGGTCAGCCCCAGCATTTT	CASVERGGQPQHF
TRBV5-4	TRBD1	TRBJ1-2	-	TGTGCCAGCAGCTTGTACTATGGGGACAGGGTACATTCTGGCTACACCTTC	CASSLYYGDRVHSGYTF
TRBV28	TRBD1	TRBJ2-7	-	TGTGCCAGCAGTTTTTCGAGGGGGCTAGGCGAGCAGTACTTC	CASSFSRGLGEQYF
TRBV7-7	TRBD2	TRBJ2-1	-	TGTGCCAGCAGCTTAGGGCTAGCGGCGTACAATGAGCAGTTCTTC	CASSLGLAAYNEQFF
TRBV4-3	TRBD2	TRBJ2-1	-	TGCGCCAGCAGCCAAGGTTGGGCTAGCGGGGGGGCGGTCGACAATGAGCAGTTCTTC	CASSQGWASGGAVDNEQFF
TRBV11-1	TRBD2	TRBJ2-5	-	TGTGCCAGCAGCCCGGGACTAGCGGGAGCGATGTACCAAGAGACCCAGTACTTC	CASSPGLAGAMYQETQYF
TRBV6-5	-	TRBJ1-2	-	TGTGCCAGCTGGCAGAATGGCTACACCTTC	CASWQNGYTF
TRBV6-6	-	TRBJ2-7	few	TGTGCCAGCAGTTTCACAGGGACCTACGAGCAGTACTTC	CASSFTGTYEQYF
TRBV4-3	TRBD1	TRBJ2-3	-	TGCGCCAGCAGCCAAGATTGGGAGACAGGGCAAGATACGCAGTATTTT	CASSQDWETGQDTQYF
TRBV5-1	TRBD2	TRBJ2-5	-	TGCGCCAGCAGCTTACCACTAGCGGGGGCCTACCAAGAGACCCAGTACTTC	CASSLPLAGAYQETQYF
TRBV7-2	TRBD2	TRBJ2-2	-	TGTGCCAGCAGGAGACTAGCCAACACCGGGGAGCTGTTTTTT	CASRRLANTGELFF
TRBV2	-	TRBJ1-6	-	TGTGCCAGCACCCTACTAGGGAGCTCCTATAATTCACCCCTCCACTTT	CASTLLGSSYNSPLHF
TRBV28	-	TRBJ1-4	-	TGTGCCAGCAGTTTTAATTCGGGTATCGGTGAAAAACTGTTTTTT	CASSFNSGIGEKLFF
TRBV6-1	TRBD2	TRBJ2-3	-	TGTGCCAGCAACCGCGGGGGGGCCGGGGATACGCAGTATTTT	CASNRGGAGDTQYF
TRBV6-4	TRBD1	TRBJ1-2	-	TGTGCCACCGGACAGGGCGGTGGCTACACCTTC	CATGQGGGYTF
TRBV20-1	-	TRBJ1-1	-	TGCAGTGCTAAGATGGGGCCCGGGGCTTTCTTT	CSAKMGPGAFF
TRBV5-1	TRBD2	TRBJ2-3	-	TGCGCCAGCAGCTTGGGACTAGCGGGTGACACAGATACGCAGTATTTT	CASSLGLAGDTDTQYF
TRBV5-1	-	TRBJ1-1	-	TGCGCCAGCAGCTTGACAGGGATGAACACTGAAGCTTTCTTT	CASSLTGMNTEAFF
TRBV4-1	-	TRBJ2-3	-	TGCGCCAGCAGCCAAGAACCCCACAGCGGGTTAAATCTGGATACGCAGTATTTT	CASSQEPHSGLNLDTQYF
TRBV7-2	TRBD2	TRBJ2-7	-	TGTGCCAGCAGCTTCCCTCTAGCGGGGGACTCTGTGAACTCCTACGAGCAGTACTTC	CASSFPLAGDSVNSYEQYF
TRBV10-3	TRBD2	TRBJ2-1	few	TGTGCCATCAGTGAGTTGGCGGGGGGGTCCTACAATGAGCAGTTCTTC	CAISELAGGSYNEQFF
TRBV19	-	TRBJ1-5	-	TGTGCCAGTAGTATACCGTCGATAGGGGCAGGGTATAATCAGCCCCAGCATTTT	CASSIPSIGAGYNQPQHF
TRBV7-2	-	TRBJ1-6	-	TGTGCCAGCAGCGCAAGGACAGTATATAATTCACCCCTCCACTTT	CASSARTVYNSPLHF
TRBV28	-	TRBJ1-3	once	TGTGCCAGCAGAACTGATTCAGGGTCTGGAAACACCATATATTTT	CASRTDSGSGNTIYF
TRBV5-4	TRBD2	TRBJ2-1	once	TGTGCCAGCAGCTTGTTTAGCGGGGGATACAATGAGCAGTTCTTC	CASSLFSGGYNEQFF
TRBV5-6	-	TRBJ2-1	-	TGTGCCAGCAGCTTAGGGGGGGCTGTCCTTTACAATGAGCAGTTCTTC	CASSLGGAVLYNEQFF
TRBV7-9	TRBD1	TRBJ2-1	-	TGTGCCAGCAGCCAGGACAGGGGGCTATCCTACAATGAGCAGTTCTTC	CASSQDRGLSYNEQFF
TRBV2	-	TRBJ1-1	-	TGTGCCAGCAGCTCAGGGGAGAACACTGAAGCTTTCTTT	CASSSGENTEAFF
TRBV18	TRBD2	TRBJ2-7	-	TGTGCCAGCTCACCTGGACTAGCGCCCGAGCAGTACTTC	CASSPGLAPEQYF
TRBV5-1	TRBD1	TRBJ1-4	-	TGCGCCAGCAGCAGGGACAGGGCGACTGAAAAACTGTTTTTT	CASSRDRATEKLFF
TRBV9	-	TRBJ2-1	-	TGTGCCAGCAGCCCTCCGAGTGGCGGGGGCTACAGGGAGCAGTTCTTC	CASSPPSGGGYREQFF
TRBV6-5	TRBD2	TRBJ2-1	-	TGTGCCAGCAGTTACTCTCTAGCGGCCTCCTACAATGAGCAGTTCTTC	CASSYSLAASYNEQFF
TRBV6-1	TRBD1	TRBJ2-1	-	TGTGCCAGCAGTTTGGACAGGGGTGGTTACAATGAGCAGTTCTTC	CASSLDRGGYNEQFF
TRBV6-6	-	TRBJ1-4	few	TGTGCCAGCAGTTACGGGACACCGGGGGAAAAACTGTTTTTT	CASSYGTPGEKLFF
TRBV19	-	TRBJ2-6	few	TGTGCCAGTAGTAAAACAGTGAACGTCCTGACTTTC	CASSKTVNVLTF
TRBV11-3	TRBD2	TRBJ2-1	few	TGTGCCAGCAGCTTAGATCGACTAGCGGGATACAATGAGCAGTTCTTC	CASSLDRLAGYNEQFF
TRBV7-8	-	TRBJ2-7	few	TGTGCCAGCAGCTTAGATGCAGTTACCTACGAGCAGTACTTC	CASSLDAVTYEQYF
TRBV7-8	TRBD2	TRBJ2-1	-	TGTGCCAGCAGCGCAACTAGCGGGGGGGCCAATGAGCAGTTCTTC	CASSATSGGANEQFF
TRBV2	TRBD1	TRBJ1-1	-	TGTGCCAGCACCAGATCAAACAGGGGAACTGAAGCTTTCTTT	CASTRSNRGTEAFF
TRBV28	-	TRBJ1-5	-	TGTGCCAGCAGTTTTAGGCCAGGGGCTTGGAATCAGCCCCAGCATTTT	CASSFRPGAWNQPQHF
TRBV28	-	TRBJ1-4	once	TGTGCCAGCAGCCCACCTACGGGAGAAAAACTGTTTTTT	CASSPPTGEKLFF
TRBV2	-	TRBJ1-2	-	TGTGCCAGCAGTGAAGGCGCTTATAACTATGGCTACACCTTC	CASSEGAYNYGYTF
TRBV19	TRBD1	TRBJ2-7	-	TGTGCCAGTAGTCCGACAGCCACAGGGGCCTACGAGCAGTACTTC	CASSPTATGAYEQYF
TRBV2	TRBD2	TRBJ2-5	-	TGTGCCAGCAGTGAGGGTAGCGGGGGCCGGGAGACCCAGTACTTC	CASSEGSGGRETQYF
TRBV6-5	TRBD2	TRBJ2-3	-	TGTGCCAGCAGTTACCTTAGGCGGGGGTCGGATACGCAGTATTTT	CASSYLRRGSDTQYF
TRBV29-1	TRBD1	TRBJ1-2	-	TGCAGCGTTGACCGCGGAGGGGGCAGGGGCTACACCTTC	CSVDRGGGRGYTF
TRBV28	-	TRBJ1-2	few	TGTGCCAGCAGTTTAATGGGACTGCCCTATGGCTACACCTTC	CASSLMGLPYGYTF
TRBV7-9	-	TRBJ2-7	once	TGTGCCAGCAGCTTAGGCGCCGGGAGCTCCTACGAGCAGTACTTC	CASSLGAGSSYEQYF
TRBV28	TRBD2	TRBJ2-5	-	TGTGCCAGCAGTACGACTAGCGGGGTCCAAGAGACCCAGTACTTC	CASSTTSGVQETQYF
TRBV5-4	-	TRBJ1-1	-	TGTGCCAGCAGCTTTTTAACTGAAGCTTTCTTT	CASSFLTEAFF
TRBV4-3	-	TRBJ2-3	-	TGCGCCAGCAGCCAAGGGAGCGGCTTGAGCACAGATACGCAGTATTTT	CASSQGSGLSTDTQYF
TRBV5-1	-	TRBJ2-1	-	TGCGCCAGCAGCTTGGGACTAGTTAATGAGCAGTTCTTC	CASSLGLVNEQFF
TRBV7-6	-	TRBJ1-4	few	TGTGCCAGCAGCCCCCACCTCGGTGAAAAACTGTTTTTT	CASSPHLGEKLFF
TRBV14	TRBD2	TRBJ2-5	-	TGTGCCAGCAGCCAACTCCTAGCGGGGTCAGAGACCCAGTACTTC	CASSQLLAGSETQYF